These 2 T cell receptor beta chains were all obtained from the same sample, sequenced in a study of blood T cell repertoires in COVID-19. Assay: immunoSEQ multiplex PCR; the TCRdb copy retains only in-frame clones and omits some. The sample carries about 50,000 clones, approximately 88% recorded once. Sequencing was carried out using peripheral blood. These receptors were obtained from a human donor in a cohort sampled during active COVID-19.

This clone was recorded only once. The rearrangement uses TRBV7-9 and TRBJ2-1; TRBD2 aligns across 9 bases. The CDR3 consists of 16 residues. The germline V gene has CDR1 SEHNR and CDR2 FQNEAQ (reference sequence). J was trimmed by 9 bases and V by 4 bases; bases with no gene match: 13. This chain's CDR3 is CASSYDGLARVVEQFF. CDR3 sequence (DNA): TGTGCCAGCAGCTATGACGGACTAGCGCGTGTGGTTGAGCAGTTCTTC.

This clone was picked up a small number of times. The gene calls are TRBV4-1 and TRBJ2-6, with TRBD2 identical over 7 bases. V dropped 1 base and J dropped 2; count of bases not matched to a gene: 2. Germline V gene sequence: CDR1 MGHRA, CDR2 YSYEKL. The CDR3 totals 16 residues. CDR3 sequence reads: CASSQVAGAGANVLTF. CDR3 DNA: TGCGCCAGCAGCCAAGTGGCGGGGGCTGGGGCCAACGTCCTGACTTTC.